Following are 14 T cell receptor beta chains from one sample sequenced in a study of blood T cells in healthy people across ages. PCR was performed a second time for about 7 to 11 cycles using a sample-barcoded 5' primer and a J-beta primer mix. TCRdb ran MiXCR on the 5' RACE reads and lists one entry per CDR3 protein. Of 1.8 million or so distinct CDR3 sequences in the sample, roughly two fifths were seen once. The sequenced material came from blood. The receptor set was obtained from a human donor in good health.

The CDR3 DNA is TGTGCCAGCAGTTACTCCCTACAGGGGACACACATTCAGTACTTC. Amino acid sequence: CASSYSLQGTHIQYF. The chain uses TRBV6-6 and TRBJ2-4, with TRBD1 identical over 7 bases. CDR1 is MNHNY, CDR2 SVGAGI, per germline (reference sequence). This CDR3 is 15 amino acids long. Trimming at V came to 0 bases and at J to 8 bases, leaving 7 bases not matched to a gene.

DNA for the CDR3: TGTGCCAGCAGCTTGGGAGGGGGGGCCGGTCAGAATGAGCAGTTCTTC. This encodes CASSLGGGAGQNEQFF. J is TRBJ2-1 and V is TRBV7-6; TRBD2 might be the D (7 bases). CDR1 is SGHVS, CDR2 FNYEAQ, per germline. This CDR3 spans 16 amino acids. Trimming took off 3 bases at V and 7 bases at J, with 19 bases between the two ends.

The genes are TRBV5-1 and TRBJ2-5; D gene uncertain. This CDR3 has 13 amino acids. Germline V gene data show CDR1 as SGHRS and CDR2 as YFSETQ. Trimming shortened V by 0 bases and J by 9 bases, and 12 bases separated the two germline ends. CDR3: CASSLDTNQPQYF. The CDR3 nucleotides read TGCGCCAGCAGCTTGGATACCAATCAGCCCCAGTACTTC.

The CDR3 reads CSVVQGGWGEQYF. CDR3 in DNA: TGCAGCGTTGTACAGGGGGGTTGGGGTGAGCAGTACTTC. The chain uses TRBV29-1 and TRBJ2-7, with TRBD1 matching 8 bases. The V gene end was trimmed by 4 bases and the J gene end by 7 bases; junction bases not matched to a gene: 9. The CDR3 is 13 residues long. Germline CDR1 and CDR2: SQVTM and ANQGSEA.

CDR3 in DNA: TGCGCCAGCAGCTTGCTTGGGACAGGGGTGAAACCAGATACGCAGTATTTT. The encoded protein is CASSLLGTGVKPDTQYF. V and J are TRBV5-1 and TRBJ2-3; 10 bases agree with TRBD1. The CDR3 runs to 17 residues. V gave up 1 base and J gave up 4 bases; unmatched junction bases: 9. Germline V lookup: CDR1 SGHRS, CDR2 YFSETQ.

The table lists this clonotype with a few counts. The V call is TRBV28, the J call TRBJ2-7; TRBD1 matches 12 bases. This CDR3 region has 16 residues. The V gene's germline CDR1 is MDHEN and CDR2 SYDVKM. The trim removed 7 bases at V and 4 bases at J, leaving 11 bases unmatched. The CDR3 loop is CASTPIGTGGVYEQYF. Written as DNA, the CDR3 is TGTGCCAGCACTCCCATAGGGACAGGGGGCGTTTACGAGCAGTACTTC.

This clonotype showed up just a few times. The chain joins TRBV4-3 to TRBJ2-7; a possible D gene is TRBD1 (5 bases). CDR1 LGHNA and CDR2 YSLEER come from the germline V gene. V was cut by 1 base and J by 7 bases, with 8 bases left in between. The CDR3 is made up of 12 amino acids. The CDR3 region is CASSQATGEQYF. The DNA of the CDR3 is TGCGCCAGCAGCCAAGCAACAGGAGAGCAGTACTTC.

This chain links TRBV6-6 with TRBJ1-4; the match to TRBD1 covers 7 bases. The germline CDR1 and CDR2 sequences are MNHNY and SVGAGI (reference sequence). The ends lost 5 bases at V and 0 bases at J; junction bases unmatched: 9. The CDR3 is 17 amino acids. CDR3 in amino acids: CASSTFSGTATNEKLFF. CDR3 coding DNA: TGTGCCAGCAGTACTTTTTCCGGGACAGCAACTAATGAAAAACTGTTTTTT.

This clonotype was seen a single time. The junction departs from the called germline gene at one end, perhaps through a read error. The CDR3 DNA sequence: TGTGCCAGCAGCGACAGGGGGCATCAGCCCCGGCATTTT. The encoded protein is CASSDRGHQPRHF. This chain uses TRBV7-3 with TRBJ1-5, with 10 bases that match TRBD1. Germline-derived CDR1 and CDR2 are SGHTA and FQGTGA. The length of the CDR3 is 13 residues.

The genes are TRBV20-1 and TRBJ1-5; 8 nucleotides match TRBD1. CDR1 is DFQATT, CDR2 SNEGSKA, per germline (reference sequence). CDR3 length: 13 residues. Unmatched junction bases numbered 3, after V lost 3 bases and J lost 5 bases. The DNA of the CDR3 is TGCAGTGCTAGGACAGGGGATTATCAGCCCCAGCATTTT. Translation gives CSARTGDYQPQHF.

This clonotype appeared a few times. This chain links TRBV5-5 with TRBJ1-2; D remains ambiguous. Trimming stripped 3 bases from V and 4 bases from J, with 16 bases between. CDR1 and CDR2 (germline): SGHKS, YYEKEE (reference sequence). The CDR3 consists of 15 residues. The CDR3 DNA reads as TGTGCCAGCAGCTCGAGACCCATGGTGGGCTATGGCTACACCTTC. This gives the protein CASSSRPMVGYGYTF.

Turning to this clonotype: Germline and junction disagree at one end, which may indicate a read error. The chain carries TRBV12-3 or TRBV12-4 and TRBJ2-1, with 9 bases lining up with TRBD2. This CDR3 spans 15 amino acids. The CDR3 nucleotides read TGTGCCGGCAGCCTTAGCGGGGGATCCTACAATGAGCAGTTCTTC. Its protein product is CAGSLSGGSYNEQFF.

This clonotype appeared a few times. V gene TRBV6-6 combines with J gene TRBJ2-5, with 7 bases matching TRBD1. The J call may not be correct, given that the DNA end is closer to TRBJ2-7. This CDR3 contains 16 residues. Looked up from germline, CDR1 is MNHNY and CDR2 is SVGAGI (reference sequence). CDR3 amino acids: CASRFTRTGRGDEQYF. The CDR3 nucleotides are TGTGCCAGCAGATTTACTAGGACAGGTCGAGGGGACGAGCAGTACTTC.

Concerning this clonotype itself: Relative to the germline gene, one junction end is altered; a read error may explain this. The chain is built from TRBV6-2 or TRBV6-3 and TRBJ1-2, with D maybe TRBD1 (5 bases). CDR1 is MNHEY, CDR2 SVGEGT, per germline. The CDR3 spans 14 residues. CDR3 nucleotides: TGTGTCAGCAGTTACTCAGGGACCGATTATGGCTACACCTTC. Residues: CVSSYSGTDYGYTF.